Below are 12 T cell receptor beta chains sequenced from a single sample in a study of T cell clones after liver transplantation (dated by TCRdb to the late 2010s). The library was made by the immunoSEQ multiplex PCR assay. What TCRdb holds here is the immuneACCESS table cut down to in-frame rearrangements. Part of the clones is not present; checked against another copy, under half of the missing clones reflect an unresolved V gene, and the others are unexplained. Across this sample there are fewer than 80,000 clones, with around 80% seen only once. The top ten hold around 2% of the sample. The material sequenced was CD4+ T cells from blood, taken around 50 months after liver transplant. The receptors were gathered from a human patient who received a liver transplant. Following a transplant, some T cells may be graft donor cells, not patient cells.

The chain uses TRBV30 and TRBJ1-3; the D is unclear. The V end lost 0 bases, the J end lost 8 bases, and 20 bases lay between the germline ends. The germline CDR1 and CDR2 sequences are GTSNPN and SVGIG (reference sequence). The CDR3 is 16 residues long. CDR3 in amino acids: CAWSVPQREIADTIYF. Here the CDR3 DNA reads TGTGCCTGGAGTGTACCCCAGCGCGAGATTGCGGACACCATATATTTT.

The chain has TRBV6-6 and TRBJ2-1; D might be TRBD1 (6 bases). Trimming removed 10 bases from V and 5 bases from J, with 12 bases in between. The germline V gene encodes CDR1 MNHNY and CDR2 SVGAGI (reference sequence). This CDR3 spans 12 amino acids. The CDR3 loop reads CATKGGNNEQFF. In DNA form, the CDR3 reads TGTGCCACCAAAGGGGGAAACAATGAGCAGTTCTTC.

The CDR3, as DNA: TGTGCCAGCAGTTACCGAAAACGGGGGGTGAACACTGAAGCTTTCTTT. Protein: CASSYRKRGVNTEAFF. The chain has TRBV6-5 and TRBJ1-1; a weak D match, TRBD1 (5 bases). Trimming took 2 bases from V and 0 from J, leaving 13 bases between them. CDR1 and CDR2 (germline): MNHEY, SVGAGI. There are 16 residues in the CDR3.

V usage is TRBV7-8 and J usage is TRBJ2-5; D is tentatively TRBD1 or TRBD2 (6 bases each). The CDR3 extends over 15 amino acids. Germline lookup yields CDR1 SGHVS and CDR2 FQNEAQ. Trimming took 5 bases from V and 3 from J, leaving 16 bases between them. The CDR3 sequence: CASSPRRGEKETQYF. CDR3 bases: TGTGCCAGCAGCCCCCGGAGGGGGGAGAAAGAGACCCAGTACTTC. Full variable domain (missing parts from reference TRBV7-8 and TRBJ2-5): GAGVSQSPRYKVAKRGQDVALRCDPISGHVSLFWYQQALGQGPEFLTYFQNEAQLDKSGLPSDRFFAERPEGSVSTLKIQRTQQEDSAVYLCASSPRRGEKETQYFGPGTRLLVL.

This chain joins TRBV5-1 and TRBJ2-2, with 7 bases that match TRBD2. Unmatched junction bases numbered 9, after V lost 0 bases and J lost 4 bases. CDR1 and CDR2 (germline): SGHRS, YFSETQ. There are 17 residues in the CDR3. CDR3 residues: CASSLAVGTTITGELFF. CDR3 DNA sequence: TGCGCCAGCAGCTTGGCTGTTGGGACTACCATCACCGGGGAGCTGTTTTTT.

This chain uses TRBV6-1 with TRBJ2-4; possible D gene TRBD1, 6 bases. The V gene's germline CDR1 is MNHNS and CDR2 SASEGT. The length of the CDR3 is 12 residues. Deletions cut 4 bases from V and 10 bases from J, with 11 bases between. The CDR3 sequence is CASSVRTAIQYF. The CDR3 nucleotides are TGTGCCAGCAGTGTTCGGACAGCTATTCAGTACTTC.

This clone was detected only a few times. The chain links TRBV18 to TRBJ1-2; possibly TRBD1 for D (6 bases). The ends were cut back, 4 bases at V and 6 bases at J, with 18 bases in the middle. This CDR3 has 15 amino acids. Germline-derived CDR1 and CDR2 are KGHSH and LQKENI. This chain's CDR3 is CASSLTGTTVNGYTF. The CDR3, as DNA: TGTGCCAGCTCACTGACCGGGACAACCGTTAATGGCTACACCTTC.

The chain links TRBV5-6 to TRBJ2-2; the D gene is possibly TRBD1 (6 bases). In germline, CDR1 is SGHDT, CDR2 YYEEEE. This CDR3 comprises 14 residues. Trimming left V 2 bases short and J 12 bases short, with 17 bases between. The CDR3 DNA reads as TGTGCCAGCAGCTTTGAATTACAGGGTCGGAAGCTGTTTTTT. Its protein product is CASSFELQGRKLFF.

The chain has TRBV7-3 and TRBJ2-2; TRBD2 agrees at 8 bases. Germline values: CDR1 SGHTA, CDR2 FQGTGA. This CDR3 region has 17 residues. The V gene end was trimmed by 1 base and the J gene end by 5 bases; junction bases not matched to a gene: 9. CDR3 nucleotides: TGTGCCAGCAGCTTAAACAGTTTACTAGCGGCGACCGGGGAGCTGTTTTTT. Its protein is CASSLNSLLAATGELFF.

This chain joins TRBV5-6 and TRBJ1-5; possibly TRBD1 for D (6 bases). The V gene's germline CDR1 is SGHDT and CDR2 YYEEEE. The CDR3 length is 14 residues. V dropped 0 bases and J dropped 8 bases, with 12 bases sitting between them. This chain's CDR3 is CASSLGQGPEPQHF. The DNA for the CDR3 is TGTGCCAGCAGCTTGGGTCAGGGGCCGGAGCCCCAGCATTTT.

CDR3 sequence reads: CASTSPGTANTEAFF. The CDR3 DNA follows: TGTGCCAGCACCAGTCCCGGGACAGCGAACACTGAAGCTTTCTTT. The chain has TRBV6-1 and TRBJ1-1; TRBD1 matches at 7 bases. The CDR3 length is 15 residues. V gave up 7 bases and J gave up 1 base; unmatched junction bases: 9. The V gene's germline CDR1 is MNHNS and CDR2 SASEGT.

The genes are TRBV28 and TRBJ2-7; D call uncertain. The germline V gene encodes CDR1 MDHEN and CDR2 SYDVKM. The CDR3 runs 14 residues. The germline V and J ends were trimmed by 6 bases and 3 bases, with 15 bases remaining between them. CDR3 region: CASRRSVTRYEQYF. The DNA for the CDR3 is TGTGCCAGCAGGAGGTCAGTCACCCGCTACGAGCAGTACTTC. Full variable domain (remainder filled in from reference TRBV28 and TRBJ2-7): DVKVTQSSRYLVKRTGEKVFLECVQDMDHENMFWYRQDPGLGLRLIYFSYDVKMKEKGDIPEGYSVSREKKERFSLILESASTNQTSMYLCASRRSVTRYEQYFGPGTRLTVT.